The 12 T cell receptor beta chains reported below all come from one sample, sequenced in a study of response to subunit inactivated influenza vaccine. Each CDR3 protein is one row after TCRdb ran MiXCR on the RT-PCR reads. This sample has approximately 730,000 distinct CDR3 sequences, with about 15% found just once. The sample was PBMCs from blood, taken 14 to 15 days before vaccination. The receptor set was obtained from a man aged 50 to 60 who received an inactivated influenza vaccine.

This chain links TRBV6-2 or TRBV6-3 with TRBJ1-1; D might be TRBD1 (6 bases). The V and J ends lost 6 bases and 0 bases respectively, with 20 bases between them. Germline CDR1 is MNHEY and CDR2 is SVGEGT. The CDR3 runs 17 residues. CDR3 in DNA: TGTGCCAGCAGAACCCCCCGGGACACAAAACTGAACACTGAAGCTTTCTTT. This encodes CASRTPRDTKLNTEAFF.

This sequence joins TRBV12-3 or TRBV12-4 and TRBJ1-3, with D maybe TRBD1 (5 bases). The germline V and J ends were trimmed by 5 bases and 5 bases, with 13 bases remaining between them. The CDR3 has 14 amino acids. This CDR3 is CASSRGRQRNTIYF. The CDR3 nucleotides read TGTGCCAGCAGTCGGGGACGGCAGCGAAACACCATATATTTT.

V gene TRBV3-1 combines with J gene TRBJ2-3, with TRBD2 matching over 15 bases. Germline V lookup: CDR1 LGHDT, CDR2 YNNKEL (reference sequence). The CDR3 spans 16 residues. The V gene end was trimmed by 3 bases and the J gene end by 6 bases; junction bases not matched to a gene: 4. The DNA of the CDR3 is TGTGCCAGCAGCCAGATCGGACTAGCGGGAGGGGATACGCAGTATTTT. It encodes CASSQIGLAGGDTQYF.

Concerning this clonotype itself: A single base separates this from a much larger clone, so it may be a read error. This sequence joins TRBV20-1 and TRBJ2-5, with D hard to call. Trimming removed 2 bases from V and 2 bases from J, with 6 bases in between. This CDR3 has 12 amino acids. Germline V gene lookup returns CDR1 DFQATT and CDR2 SNEGSKA (reference sequence). The CDR3 spells CSARLGQETQYF. CDR3 nucleotides: TGCAGTGCTAGATTGGGTCAAGAGACCCAGTACTTC.

The CDR3 here is CASSLSGTANTGELFF. As DNA, the CDR3 is TGCGCCAGCAGCTTGTCCGGGACAGCGAACACCGGGGAGCTGTTTTTT. The rearrangement joins TRBV5-1 to TRBJ2-2, with TRBD1 identical over 7 bases. J gave up 0 bases and V 1 base, and 3 bases lay outside the gene matches. The CDR3 is made up of 16 amino acids. From germline, CDR1 is SGHRS and CDR2 YFSETQ.

The V and J genes are TRBV10-3 and TRBJ2-3; 8 bases map to TRBD2. The V gene end was trimmed by 9 bases and the J gene end by 1 base; junction bases not matched to a gene: 0. The CDR3 length is 12 residues. CDR1 is ENHRY, CDR2 SYGVKD, per germline. The CDR3 coding sequence is TGTGCCATTAGCGGGGGCACAGATACGCAGTATTTT. It specifies CAISGGTDTQYF.

This sequence joins TRBV18 and TRBJ1-5; no reliable D call. Germline lookup yields CDR1 KGHSH and CDR2 LQKENI. CDR3 length: 16 residues. V dropped 2 bases and J dropped 0 bases, with 11 bases sitting between them. The CDR3: CASSPGGRASNQPQHF. CDR3 DNA sequence: TGTGCCAGCTCACCAGGAGGCAGAGCTAGCAATCAGCCCCAGCATTTT.

In this sample, this clonotype turned up a few times. The V call is TRBV28, the J call TRBJ2-5; 7 bases agree with TRBD2. CDR3 length: 14 residues. CDR1 is MDHEN and CDR2 is SYDVKM in the germline V gene. J lost 1 base, V lost 7 bases, and 6 bases had no gene match. This CDR3 reads CASTSGRIQETQYF. The DNA for the CDR3 is TGTGCCAGCACTTCCGGGAGGATCCAAGAGACCCAGTACTTC.

This clonotype was detected only a few times. The V call is TRBV29-1, the J call TRBJ2-5; D not certain. Trimming stripped 0 bases from V and 5 bases from J, with 19 bases between. The CDR3 has 16 residues. Germline V CDR1 and CDR2: SQVTM, ANQGSEA. The CDR3 is CSVEDWESSLGETQYF. The CDR3 DNA is TGCAGCGTTGAAGATTGGGAAAGTTCCTTGGGGGAGACCCAGTACTTC.

The chain couples TRBV7-8 to TRBJ2-2, with 12 bases matching TRBD2. The CDR3 has 15 amino acids. With V trimmed by 6 bases and J by 8 bases, 7 bases remained unmatched. Germline lookup yields CDR1 SGHVS and CDR2 FQNEAQ. The CDR3 reads CASRTTSGSSGELFF. Here the CDR3 DNA reads TGTGCCAGCAGGACGACTAGCGGGAGTTCGGGGGAGCTGTTTTTT.

This sequence joins TRBV12-3 or TRBV12-4 and TRBJ2-7, with D maybe TRBD1 (6 bases). This CDR3 contains 14 residues. V was pared by 3 bases and J by 3 bases, with 12 bases between. CDR3 sequence: CASSFSGAGYEQYF. The CDR3 bases are TGTGCCAGCAGTTTTTCAGGGGCGGGCTACGAGCAGTACTTC.

This clonotype was found a few times. The chain has TRBV4-3 and TRBJ2-7; D call uncertain. The CDR3 runs 14 residues. The V end lost 1 base, the J end lost 3 bases, and 10 bases lay between the germline ends. The germline V gene encodes CDR1 LGHNA and CDR2 YSLEER. The CDR3 DNA follows: TGCGCCAGCAGCCAAGGGATCAACTACTACGAGCAGTACTTC. Translated: CASSQGINYYEQYF.